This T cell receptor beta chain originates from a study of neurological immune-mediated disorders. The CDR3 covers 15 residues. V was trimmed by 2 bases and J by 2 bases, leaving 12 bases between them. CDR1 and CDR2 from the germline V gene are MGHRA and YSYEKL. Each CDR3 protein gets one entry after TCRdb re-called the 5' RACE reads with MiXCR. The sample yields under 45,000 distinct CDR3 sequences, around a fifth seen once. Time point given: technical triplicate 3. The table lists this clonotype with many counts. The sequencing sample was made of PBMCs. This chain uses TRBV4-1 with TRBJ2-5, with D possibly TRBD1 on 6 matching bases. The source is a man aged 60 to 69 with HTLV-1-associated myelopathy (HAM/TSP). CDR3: CASSQSPGQQETQYF. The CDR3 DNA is TGCGCCAGCAGCCAATCCCCGGGACAACAAGAGACCCAGTACTTC.